One and the same sample provided the 30 T cell receptor beta chains below, sequenced in a study of T cell responses to AZD1222 COVID-19 vaccine. The method was immunoSEQ multiplex PCR; TCRdb's version includes in-frame clones alone and lacks a portion of them. The sample shows some 160,000 clones, 93% of them seen only once. Sample: peripheral blood, taken on day 0 of AZD1222 vaccination. Source of these receptors: an adult in good health.

V gene TRBV7-8 combines with J gene TRBJ2-7; the D gene is possibly TRBD1 (6 bases). Germline-derived CDR1 and CDR2 are SGHVS and FQNEAQ. With 0 bases removed from V and 0 bases from J, the gap between germline ends came to 21 bases. CDR3 length equals 19 residues. The DNA for the CDR3 is TGTGCCAGCAGCTTAGCGACGGTACTTGGGGGCGCCAGCTCCTACGAGCAGTACTTC. Amino acids: CASSLATVLGGASSYEQYF.

J is TRBJ2-1 and V is TRBV7-2, with 10 nucleotides matching TRBD2. V trimming: 2 bases; J trimming: 7 bases; junction bases outside the gene matches: 8. Per germline, CDR1 SGHTA and CDR2 FQGNSA. CDR3 length: 16 residues. The CDR3 is CASSLQRGGMRNEQFF. Here the CDR3 DNA reads TGTGCCAGCAGCTTACAGCGGGGGGGCATGAGGAATGAGCAGTTCTTC.

This clone appeared once. DNA for the CDR3: TGTGCCAGCAGCGAACCTTCCTCCACCTACAATGAGCAGTTCTTC. Protein sequence: CASSEPSSTYNEQFF. V usage is TRBV5-4 and J usage is TRBJ2-1; D ambiguous. The length of the CDR3 is 15 residues. Germline V CDR1 and CDR2: SGHNT, YYREEE (reference sequence). The ends were cut back, 4 bases at V and 2 bases at J, with 13 bases in the middle.

V is TRBV2 and J is TRBJ1-2; weak D call: TRBD1 (6 bases). Trimming pared 6 bases from V and 3 bases from J, leaving 20 bases between. This CDR3 contains 16 residues. Germline V lookup: CDR1 SNHLY, CDR2 FYNNEI. The CDR3 bases are TGTGCCAGCAGCTACGATAGCGACAGGTTACACTATGGCTACACCTTC. Translated, it gives CASSYDSDRLHYGYTF.

The chain employs TRBV11-3 and TRBJ1-3; D gene unclear. The V gene's germline CDR1 is SGHNT and CDR2 YENEEA. V was shortened by 1 base and J by 0 bases, with 7 bases between the two germline ends. This CDR3 has 15 residues. DNA of the CDR3: TGTGCCAGCAGCTTAGCCCCCCTCTCTGGAAACACCATATATTTT. As protein: CASSLAPLSGNTIYF. The whole variable domain, filled in from reference TRBV11-3 and TRBJ1-3, reads EAGVVQSPRYKIIEKKQPVAFWCNPISGHNTLYWYLQNLGQGPELLIRYENEEAVDDSQLPKDRFSAERLKGVDSTLKIQPAELGDSAVYLCASSLAPLSGNTIYFGEGSWLTVV.

This sequence joins TRBV5-1 and TRBJ1-1; 7 positions agree with TRBD1. CDR3 length: 14 residues. Looked up from germline, CDR1 is SGHRS and CDR2 is YFSETQ. With 7 bases clipped from V and 5 bases from J, the junction kept 11 bases outside the gene matches. The CDR3 bases are TGCGCCAGCTACCGGGGAGGGGGCCGAACTGAAGCTTTCTTT. It translates to CASYRGGGRTEAFF.

This clone has a single count. This chain joins TRBV5-1 and TRBJ2-7; TRBD1 matches 7 bases. There are 15 residues in the CDR3. Unmatched junction bases numbered 9, after V lost 4 bases and J lost 2 bases. The germline V gene encodes CDR1 SGHRS and CDR2 YFSETQ. The CDR3: CASSPTGFTTYEQYF. As DNA, the CDR3 is TGCGCCAGCAGCCCGACAGGGTTTACGACCTACGAGCAGTACTTC.

The genes are TRBV6-4 and TRBJ2-7, with a possible D match to TRBD2 (7 bases). The CDR3 is made up of 14 amino acids. V gave up 4 bases and J gave up 2 bases, with 12 bases separating them. Germline CDR1 is MRHNA and CDR2 is SNTAGT. This CDR3 is CASSAEGGAYEQYF. In nucleotides, the CDR3 is TGTGCCAGCAGTGCCGAGGGGGGGGCCTACGAGCAGTACTTC.

The chain combines TRBV10-3 with TRBJ2-1, with TRBD2 matching over 9 bases. CDR3 length: 15 residues. V lost 2 bases and J lost 5; bases outside the gene matches: 4. In germline, CDR1 is ENHRY, CDR2 SYGVKD. DNA for the CDR3: TGTGCCATCAGTGAGAGCGGGGGGTCCAACAATGAGCAGTTCTTC. Its translation: CAISESGGSNNEQFF.

CDR3 loop: CASSEVGMRSDTQYF. The CDR3 DNA reads as TGTGCCAGCAGTGAAGTTGGGATGCGGTCGGATACGCAGTATTTT. The V call is TRBV25-1, the J call TRBJ2-3; D not certain. The CDR3 is 15 residues long. The germline V and J ends were trimmed by 2 bases and 6 bases, with 15 bases remaining between them. The germline V gene has CDR1 MGHDK and CDR2 SYGVNS.

This sequence joins TRBV10-3 and TRBJ2-3; D could derive from TRBD1 or TRBD2 (7 bases each). The CDR3 runs to 15 residues. Germline loops: CDR1 ENHRY, CDR2 SYGVKD. V was pared by 4 bases and J by 4 bases, with 15 bases between. CDR3 sequence: CAISAQGGGPDTQYF. DNA of the CDR3: TGTGCCATCAGTGCCCAGGGGGGGGGACCAGATACGCAGTATTTT.

This chain links TRBV2 with TRBJ1-2, with TRBD1 matching 7 bases. CDR1 SNHLY and CDR2 FYNNEI come from the germline V gene. The CDR3 has 15 residues. With 2 bases clipped from V and 7 bases from J, the junction kept 10 bases outside the gene matches. CDR3 sequence: CASSEIGRGFAGYTF. The CDR3 DNA reads as TGTGCCAGCAGTGAAATAGGCAGGGGGTTTGCTGGCTACACCTTC.

This chain connects TRBV18 to TRBJ2-5; unclear D gene. There are 14 residues in the CDR3. Trimming took 1 base from V and 1 from J, leaving 7 bases between them. Germline V gene lookup returns CDR1 KGHSH and CDR2 LQKENI. The CDR3 DNA is TGTGCCAGCTCACCACGTCCTCCCCAAGAGACCCAGTACTTC. Protein sequence: CASSPRPPQETQYF.

The rearrangement uses TRBV3-1 (or the pseudogene TRBV3-2) and TRBJ2-3, with TRBD2 identical over 8 bases. CDR3 size: 17 residues. Trimming cost V 4 bases and J 0 bases; bases outside gene matches: 9. Germline lookup yields CDR1 LGHDT and CDR2 YNNKEL (reference sequence). CDR3: CASSRRSRGASTDTQYF. The CDR3 DNA follows: TGTGCCAGCAGCCGCCGGTCGCGGGGGGCTAGCACAGATACGCAGTATTTT.

The rearrangement joins TRBV6-5 to TRBJ1-2; 9 bases are a match to TRBD1. This CDR3 region has 14 residues. J was trimmed by 8 bases and V by 2 bases; bases with no gene match: 6. Germline V gene data show CDR1 as MNHEY and CDR2 as SVGAGI. The CDR3 DNA sequence: TGTGCCAGCAGTTACGCCACAGGGGGCTTGGGCTACACCTTC. Translating gives CASSYATGGLGYTF.

The genes are TRBV19 and TRBJ2-5; 15 nucleotides agree with TRBD2. The CDR3 length is 17 residues. J gave up 6 bases and V 0 bases, and 5 bases lay outside the gene matches. Looked up from germline, CDR1 is LNHDA and CDR2 is SQIVND (reference sequence). CDR3 in DNA: TGTGCCAGTAGTATAGATGGACTAGCGGGGGGGTTAAAGACCCAGTACTTC. Its protein is CASSIDGLAGGLKTQYF.

The chain joins TRBV12-3 or TRBV12-4 to TRBJ1-5; D unresolved. The CDR3 is 12 amino acids. Trimming removed 4 bases at V and 4 bases at J, with 5 bases between. CDR3 in DNA: TGTGCCAGCAGTTGGGCAAATCAGCCCCAGCATTTT. It is translated as CASSWANQPQHF.

The chain couples TRBV6-1 to TRBJ1-5; D may be TRBD1 (6 bases). Germline assignment: CDR1 MNHNS and CDR2 SASEGT. This CDR3 is 15 amino acids long. Between the trimmed V and J ends, which lost 3 bases and 4 bases, there was a span of 13 bases. The CDR3 nucleotides are TGTGCCAGCAGTGACCCTAAGACAGGTAATCAGCCCCAGCATTTT. Translated: CASSDPKTGNQPQHF.

The chain carries TRBV9 and TRBJ1-3, with 10 bases that match TRBD1. After removal of 3 bases from V and 4 bases from J, the junction contained 7 bases not matched to a gene. CDR3 size: 16 residues. Germline V gene data show CDR1 as SGDLS and CDR2 as YYNGEE. The CDR3 bases are TGTGCCAGCAGCGCAACCGGGACAGGGGCCGGAAACACCATATATTTT. The encoded protein is CASSATGTGAGNTIYF.

The count of this clone is one. The CDR3 loop is CASSIRGSYGYTF. Written as DNA, the CDR3 is TGTGCCAGTAGTATTCGGGGCAGCTATGGCTACACCTTC. The chain couples TRBV19 to TRBJ1-2, with D possibly matching TRBD1 (5 bases). Germline CDR1 is LNHDA and CDR2 is SQIVND (reference sequence). This CDR3 contains 13 residues. Trimming shortened V by 3 bases and J by 4 bases, and 9 bases separated the two germline ends.

V and J are TRBV15 and TRBJ1-3; D remains ambiguous. Trimming removed 1 base from V and 4 bases from J, with 8 bases in between. The CDR3 covers 14 residues. The V gene's germline CDR1 is LNHNV and CDR2 YYDKDF (reference sequence). In DNA, the CDR3 is TGTGCCACCAGCAGAGGGGAGGAAGGAAACACCATATATTTT. Protein product: CATSRGEEGNTIYF. Complete variable domain (other parts from reference TRBV15 and TRBJ1-3): DAMVIQNPRYQVTQFGKPVTLSCSQTLNHNVMYWYQQKSSQAPKLLFHYYDKDFNNEADTPDNFQSRRPNTSFCFLDIRSPGLGDTAMYLCATSRGEEGNTIYFGEGSWLTVV.

The rearrangement joins TRBV9 to TRBJ2-2, with D possibly being TRBD1 (6 bases). The V gene lost 0 bases and the J gene lost 6 bases, with 9 bases spanning the gap. Germline V gives CDR1 SGDLS, CDR2 YYNGEE. The CDR3 loop spans 14 amino acids. CDR3 sequence: CASSVEGVAGELFF. CDR3 nucleotide sequence: TGTGCCAGCAGCGTAGAGGGGGTTGCCGGGGAGCTGTTTTTT.

The rearrangement joins TRBV6-2 or TRBV6-3 to TRBJ1-2; perhaps TRBD1 as D (5 bases). The V gene's germline CDR1 is MNHEY and CDR2 SVGEGT. Trimming took off 3 bases at V and 6 bases at J, with 11 bases between the two ends. The CDR3 totals 13 residues. This chain's CDR3 is CASSYQGTNGYTF. For the CDR3, the DNA is TGTGCCAGCAGTTATCAGGGTACGAATGGCTACACCTTC.

J is TRBJ2-3 and V is TRBV11-2, with 7 nucleotides matching TRBD1. CDR3 length: 14 residues. Germline V CDR1 and CDR2: SGHAT, FQNNGV. The V gene end was trimmed by 3 bases and the J gene end by 8 bases; junction bases not matched to a gene: 8. CDR3 residues: CASSLGTVAITQYF. The CDR3 region has the DNA TGTGCCAGCAGCTTGGGGACAGTGGCGATTACGCAGTATTTT.

Here the CDR3 reads CASRIMTGENTEAFF. For the CDR3, the DNA is TGCGCCAGCAGAATTATGACAGGAGAGAACACTGAAGCTTTCTTT. The chain uses TRBV5-1 and TRBJ1-1, with TRBD1 as a possible D gene (6 bases). V dropped 5 bases and J dropped 1 base, with 15 bases sitting between them. CDR1 and CDR2 (germline): SGHRS, YFSETQ. This CDR3 has 15 amino acids.

The chain uses TRBV7-6 and TRBJ2-2; TRBD1 is a possible D gene (6 bases). The CDR3 length is 16 residues. V gave up 3 bases and J gave up 0 bases, with 11 bases separating them. Germline CDR1 and CDR2: SGHVS and FNYEAQ. CDR3 sequence: CASSFRQAPNTGELFF. CDR3 DNA: TGTGCCAGCAGCTTCCGACAGGCCCCGAACACCGGGGAGCTGTTTTTT.

The chain joins TRBV30 to TRBJ2-7; D uncertain. CDR1 and CDR2 from the germline V gene are GTSNPN and SVGIG (reference sequence). The CDR3 has 13 residues. V lost 3 bases to trimming and J lost 4 bases, with 13 bases between them. This chain's CDR3 is CAWRPPPGYEQYF. The CDR3 coding sequence is TGTGCCTGGAGGCCTCCCCCCGGGTACGAGCAGTACTTC. Drawing the rest from reference TRBV30 and TRBJ2-7, the complete variable domain is SQTIHQWPATLVQPVGSPLSLECTVEGTSNPNLYWYRQAAGRGLQLLFYSVGIGQISSEVPQNLSASRPQDRQFILSSKKLLLSDSGFYLCAWRPPPGYEQYFGPGTRLTVT.

The V gene is TRBV28, the J gene TRBJ1-1, with 8 bases that match TRBD1. The length of the CDR3 is 12 residues. V dropped 7 bases and J dropped 9; count of bases not matched to a gene: 7. The germline gives CDR1 MDHEN, CDR2 SYDVKM. The CDR3 DNA reads TGTGCCAGCACTAACCAGGGGGCCCAAGCTTTCTTT. It yields the protein CASTNQGAQAFF.

The CDR3 region has the DNA TGTGCCAGCAGTTCTGGACTAGCGGGGGCCGGGGAGCAGTTCTTC. Translated, it gives CASSSGLAGAGEQFF. The chain carries TRBV6-4 and TRBJ2-1, with 13 bases matching TRBD2. CDR3 length equals 15 residues. J was trimmed by 10 bases and V by 5 bases; bases with no gene match: 8. Germline V gives CDR1 MRHNA, CDR2 SNTAGT.

The rearrangement uses TRBV2 and TRBJ2-2, with a possible D match to TRBD2 (5 bases). Trimming removed 6 bases from V and 5 bases from J, with 10 bases in between. Germline V CDR1 and CDR2: SNHLY, FYNNEI. The CDR3 is 13 amino acids. The CDR3 coding sequence is TGTGCCAGCAGATTACTAGAGACCGGGGAGCTGTTTTTT. Translated, it gives CASRLLETGELFF.